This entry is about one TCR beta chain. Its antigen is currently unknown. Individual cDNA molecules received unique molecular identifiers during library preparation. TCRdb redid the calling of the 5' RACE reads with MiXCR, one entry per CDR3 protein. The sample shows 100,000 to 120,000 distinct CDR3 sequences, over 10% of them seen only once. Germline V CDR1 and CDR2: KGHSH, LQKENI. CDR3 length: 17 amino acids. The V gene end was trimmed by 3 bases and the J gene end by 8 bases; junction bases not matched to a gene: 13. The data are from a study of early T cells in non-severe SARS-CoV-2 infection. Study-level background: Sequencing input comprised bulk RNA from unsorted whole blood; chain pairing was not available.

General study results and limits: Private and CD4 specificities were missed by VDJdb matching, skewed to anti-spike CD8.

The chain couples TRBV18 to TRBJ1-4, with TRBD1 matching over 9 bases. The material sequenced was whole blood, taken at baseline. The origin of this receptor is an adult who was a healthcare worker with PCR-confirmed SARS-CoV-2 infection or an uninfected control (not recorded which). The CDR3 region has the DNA TGTGCCAGCTCACCGTTCGGAGAGACAGGGGGAAGGGAAAAACTGTTTTTT. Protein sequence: CASSPFGETGGREKLFF. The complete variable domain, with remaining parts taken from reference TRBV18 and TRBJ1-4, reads NAGVMQNPRHLVRRRGQEARLRCSPMKGHSHVYWYRQLPEEGLKFMVYLQKENIIDESGMPKERFSAEFPKEGPSILRIQQVVRGDSAAYFCASSPFGETGGREKLFFGSGTQLSVL.